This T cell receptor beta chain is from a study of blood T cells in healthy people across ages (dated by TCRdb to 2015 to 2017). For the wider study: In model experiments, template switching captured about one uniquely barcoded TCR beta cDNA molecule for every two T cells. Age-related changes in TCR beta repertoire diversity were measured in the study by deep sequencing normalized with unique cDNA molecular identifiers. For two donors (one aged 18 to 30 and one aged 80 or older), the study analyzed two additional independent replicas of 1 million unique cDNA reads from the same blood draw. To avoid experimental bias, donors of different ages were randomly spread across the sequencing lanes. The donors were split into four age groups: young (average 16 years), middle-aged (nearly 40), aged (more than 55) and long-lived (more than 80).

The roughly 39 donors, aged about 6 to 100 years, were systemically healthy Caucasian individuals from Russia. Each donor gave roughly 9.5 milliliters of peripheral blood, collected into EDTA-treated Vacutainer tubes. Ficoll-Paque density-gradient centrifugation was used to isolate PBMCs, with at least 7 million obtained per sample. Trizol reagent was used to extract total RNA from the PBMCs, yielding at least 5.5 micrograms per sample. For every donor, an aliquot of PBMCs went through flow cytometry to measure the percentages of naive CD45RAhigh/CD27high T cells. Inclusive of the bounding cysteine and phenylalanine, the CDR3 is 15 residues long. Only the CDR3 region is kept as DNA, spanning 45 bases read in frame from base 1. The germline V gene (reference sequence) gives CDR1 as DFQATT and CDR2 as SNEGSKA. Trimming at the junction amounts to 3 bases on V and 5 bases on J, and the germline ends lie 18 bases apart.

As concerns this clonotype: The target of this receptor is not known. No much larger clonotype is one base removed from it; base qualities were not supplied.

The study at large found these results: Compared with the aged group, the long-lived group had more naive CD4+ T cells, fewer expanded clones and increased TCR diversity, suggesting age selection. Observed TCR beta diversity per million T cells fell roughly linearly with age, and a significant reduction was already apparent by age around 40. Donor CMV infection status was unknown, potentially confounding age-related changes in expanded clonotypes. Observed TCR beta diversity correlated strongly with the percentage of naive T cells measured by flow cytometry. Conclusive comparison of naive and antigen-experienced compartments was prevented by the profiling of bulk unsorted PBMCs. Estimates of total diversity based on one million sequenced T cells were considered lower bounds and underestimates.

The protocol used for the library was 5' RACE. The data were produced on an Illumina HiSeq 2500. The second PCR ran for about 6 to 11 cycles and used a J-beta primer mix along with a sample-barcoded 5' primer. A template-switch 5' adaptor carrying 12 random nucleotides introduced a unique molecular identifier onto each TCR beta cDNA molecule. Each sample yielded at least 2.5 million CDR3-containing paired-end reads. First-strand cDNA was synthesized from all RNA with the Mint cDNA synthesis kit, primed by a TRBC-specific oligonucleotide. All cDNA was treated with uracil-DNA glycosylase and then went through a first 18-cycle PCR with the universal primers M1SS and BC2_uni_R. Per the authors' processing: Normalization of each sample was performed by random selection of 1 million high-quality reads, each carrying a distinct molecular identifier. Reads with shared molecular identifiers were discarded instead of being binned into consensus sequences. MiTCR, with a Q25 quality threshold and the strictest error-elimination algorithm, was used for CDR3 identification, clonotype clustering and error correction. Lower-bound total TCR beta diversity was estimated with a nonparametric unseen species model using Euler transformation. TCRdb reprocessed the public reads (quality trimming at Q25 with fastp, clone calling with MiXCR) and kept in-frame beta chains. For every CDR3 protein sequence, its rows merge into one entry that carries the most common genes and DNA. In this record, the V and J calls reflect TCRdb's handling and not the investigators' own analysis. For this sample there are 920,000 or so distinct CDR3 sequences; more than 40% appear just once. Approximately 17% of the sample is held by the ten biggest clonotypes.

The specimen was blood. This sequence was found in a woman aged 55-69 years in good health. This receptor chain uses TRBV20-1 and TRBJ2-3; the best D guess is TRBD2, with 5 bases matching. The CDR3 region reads CSASFTGLPGDTQYF. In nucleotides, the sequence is TGCAGTGCTAGTTTTACTGGACTGCCTGGAGATACGCAGTATTTT.